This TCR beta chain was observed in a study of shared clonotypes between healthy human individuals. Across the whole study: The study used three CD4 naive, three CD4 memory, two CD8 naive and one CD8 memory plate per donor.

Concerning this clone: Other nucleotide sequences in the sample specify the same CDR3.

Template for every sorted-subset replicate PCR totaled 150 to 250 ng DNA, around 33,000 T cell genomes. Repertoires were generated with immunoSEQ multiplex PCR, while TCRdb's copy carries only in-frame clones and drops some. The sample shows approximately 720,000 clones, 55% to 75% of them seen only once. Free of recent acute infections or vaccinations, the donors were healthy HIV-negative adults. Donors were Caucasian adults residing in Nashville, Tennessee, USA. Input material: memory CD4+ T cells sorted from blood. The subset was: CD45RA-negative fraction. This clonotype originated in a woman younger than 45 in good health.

In DNA form, the CDR3 reads TGTGCCAGCAGCTTGGGGGTCGGACAAGAGACCCAGTACTTC. This codes for CASSLGVGQETQYF. The chain employs TRBV5-4 and TRBJ2-5; unclear D gene. Between the trimmed V and J ends, which lost 0 bases and 2 bases, there was a span of 8 bases. Germline values: CDR1 SGHNT, CDR2 YYREEE (reference sequence). CDR3 size: 14 residues.